This T cell receptor (beta chain) derives from a study of blood T cell repertoires in COVID-19. In the original workflow: Reference gene primers were amplified, and this amplification served to estimate nucleated cell counts. Sequencing was performed with immunoSEQ multiplex PCR; in TCRdb, only in-frame clones are kept and a portion is missing. The DNA gave D and trimming, while V, J and clone size come from that table. This table holds 120,000 or so clones, around 90% found once. The sequencing sample was made of peripheral blood. The clonotype comes from a human donor in a cohort sampled during active COVID-19.

CDR3 DNA sequence: TGTGCCAGCTCGCTAAAGACAGGTGGCACTGAAGCTTTCTTT. It translates to CASSLKTGGTEAFF. This rearrangement joins TRBV18 to TRBJ1-1, with D possibly being TRBD1 (6 bases). Trimming pared 6 bases from V and 4 bases from J, leaving 15 bases between. This CDR3 contains 14 residues. CDR1 KGHSH and CDR2 LQKENI come from the germline V gene. Looking up the rest from reference TRBV18 and TRBJ1-1 gives the full variable domain: NAGVMQNPRHLVRRRGQEARLRCSPMKGHSHVYWYRQLPEEGLKFMVYLQKENIIDESGMPKERFSAEFPKEGPSILRIQQVVRGDSAAYFCASSLKTGGTEAFFGQGTRLTVV.